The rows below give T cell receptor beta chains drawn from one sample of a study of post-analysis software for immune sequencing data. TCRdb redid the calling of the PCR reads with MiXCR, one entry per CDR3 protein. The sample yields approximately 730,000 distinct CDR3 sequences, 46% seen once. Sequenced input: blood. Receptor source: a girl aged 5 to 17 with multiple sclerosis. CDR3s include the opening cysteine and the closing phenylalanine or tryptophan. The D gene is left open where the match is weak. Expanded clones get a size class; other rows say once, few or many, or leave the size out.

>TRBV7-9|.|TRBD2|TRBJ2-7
TGTGCCAGCAGCTCGAGCGGGAGGGCTATCGAGCAGTACTTC
CASSSSGRAIEQYF
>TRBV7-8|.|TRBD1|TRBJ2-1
TGTGCCAGCAGCCCCAGGACAGGGGTTGAGCAGTTCTTC
CASSPRTGVEQFF
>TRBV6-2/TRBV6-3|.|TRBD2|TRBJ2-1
TGTGCCAGCAGGAGCGGGGGCTCCTACAATGAGCAGTTCTTC
CASRSGGSYNEQFF
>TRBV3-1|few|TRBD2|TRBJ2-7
TGTGCCAGCAGCCGGACTAGCGGGAGGTTCAATGAGCAGTACTTC
CASSRTSGRFNEQYF
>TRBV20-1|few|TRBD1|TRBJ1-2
TGCAGTGCTACGACAGGGTCCCGCGGCTACACCTTC
CSATTGSRGYTF
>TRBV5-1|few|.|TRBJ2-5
TGCGCCAGCAGACATGGGGGGCTTGAGACCCAGTACTTC
CASRHGGLETQYF
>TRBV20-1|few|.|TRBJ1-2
TGCAGTGCTGAAGAGATTAGTAGCTATGGCTACACCTTC
CSAEEISSYGYTF
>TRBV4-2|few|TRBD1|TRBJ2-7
TGTGCCAGCAGCCAAGAAACCGGGACAGATACCTACGAGCAGTACTTC
CASSQETGTDTYEQYF
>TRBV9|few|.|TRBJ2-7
TGTGCCAGCAGCGTAGCCGCCTGGGGCGAAACCTACGAGCAGTACTTC
CASSVAAWGETYEQYF
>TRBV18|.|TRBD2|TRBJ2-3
TGTGCCAGCTCACAGAGCGGGGGGGCAGATACGCAGTATTTT
CASSQSGGADTQYF
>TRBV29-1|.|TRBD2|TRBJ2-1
TGCAGCGTCAGACTAGCGGGAGCCAATGAGCAGTTCTTC
CSVRLAGANEQFF
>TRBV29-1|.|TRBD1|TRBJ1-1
TGCAGCGTTGAAGGACAGGGGTACGAAGTGGCTTTCTTT
CSVEGQGYEVAFF
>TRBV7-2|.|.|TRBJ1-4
TGTGCCAGCAGCTTCGGACGGTTTAATGAAAAACTGTTTTTT
CASSFGRFNEKLFF
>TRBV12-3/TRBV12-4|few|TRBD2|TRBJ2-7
TGTGCCAGCACGCTCGGGAAGCGGGGGGTCTCGGACGAGCAGTACTTC
CASTLGKRGVSDEQYF
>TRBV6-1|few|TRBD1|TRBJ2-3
TGTGCCAGCAGGGACGACAGGGACACAGATACGCAGTATTTT
CASRDDRDTDTQYF
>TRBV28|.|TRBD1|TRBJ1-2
TGTGCCAGCAGCCCGACAGGGAGGAACTATGGCTACACCTTC
CASSPTGRNYGYTF
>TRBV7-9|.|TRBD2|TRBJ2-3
TGTGCCAGCAGCCTACTAGCGGGATCTGGCACAGATACGCAGTATTTT
CASSLLAGSGTDTQYF
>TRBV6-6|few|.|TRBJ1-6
TGTGCCAGCAGTTACTCGAAAGGGGGAGATAATTCACCCCTCCACTTT
CASSYSKGGDNSPLHF
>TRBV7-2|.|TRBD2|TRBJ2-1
TGTGCCAGCAGCTTAGTTAGCGGGAGTGGGGATGAGCAGTTCTTC
CASSLVSGSGDEQFF
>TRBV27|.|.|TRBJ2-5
TGTGCCAGCAGTTTATCGATGGGGTCCCAAGAGACCCAGTACTTC
CASSLSMGSQETQYF
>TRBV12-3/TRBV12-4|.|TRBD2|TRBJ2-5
TGTGCCAGCAGTTTCAGGCTAGCGGGAGACCAAGAGACCCAGTACTTC
CASSFRLAGDQETQYF
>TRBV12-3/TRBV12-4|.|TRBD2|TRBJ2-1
TGTGCCAGCAGTTTTTGGACAGGCGGACTAGCGGGAGAACATGAGCAGTTCTTC
CASSFWTGGLAGEHEQFF
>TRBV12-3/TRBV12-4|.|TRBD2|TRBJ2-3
TGTGCCAGCAGTCGGTCGACTAGCGGGAGCCCAGATACGCAGTATTTT
CASSRSTSGSPDTQYF
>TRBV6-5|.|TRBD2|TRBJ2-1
TGTGCCAGCAGTTTCCTAGCGGGAGTGGGTGAGCAGTTCTTC
CASSFLAGVGEQFF
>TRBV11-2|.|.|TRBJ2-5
TGTGCCAGCAGCCACGGGACTCTAGGAGAGACCCAGTACTTC
CASSHGTLGETQYF
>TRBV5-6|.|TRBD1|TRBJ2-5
TGTGCCAGCAGCCAGAAAACAGGGGTACAAGAGACCCAGTACTTC
CASSQKTGVQETQYF
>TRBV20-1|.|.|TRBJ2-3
TGCAGTGCTAGCCCGGGAGTCAACACAGATACGCAGTATTTT
CSASPGVNTDTQYF
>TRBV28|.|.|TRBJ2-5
TGTGCCAGCTCCACCTCCCAGCGCTCGGAAGAGACCCAGTACTTC
CASSTSQRSEETQYF
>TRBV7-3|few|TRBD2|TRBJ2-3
TGTGCCAGCAGCTTAGGGGACTATAACACAGATACGCAGTATTTT
CASSLGDYNTDTQYF
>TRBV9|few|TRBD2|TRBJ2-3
TGTGCCAGCAGCCCCAGACTAGCGGAAAGCACAGATACGCAGTATTTT
CASSPRLAESTDTQYF
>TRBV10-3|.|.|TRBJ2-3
TGTGCCATCAGTGATGTCAGGGTGATGCCAGATACGCAGTATTTT
CAISDVRVMPDTQYF
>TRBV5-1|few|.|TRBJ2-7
TGCGCCAGCACCCCTGAAAGGGAGCGTGGCGAGCAGTACTTC
CASTPERERGEQYF
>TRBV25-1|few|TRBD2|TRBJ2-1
TGTGCCAGCGGGCTGAAGACTAGCGGGAGGAATCAGCAGTTCTTC
CASGLKTSGRNQQFF
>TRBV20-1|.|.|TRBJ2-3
TGCAGTGCTAGAGATTTGGCCGGACCCACAGATACGCAGTATTTT
CSARDLAGPTDTQYF
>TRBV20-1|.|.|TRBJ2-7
TGCAGTGCTAGAGATCCAGGGGACTACGAGCAGTACTTC
CSARDPGDYEQYF
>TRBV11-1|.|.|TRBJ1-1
TGTGCCAGCAGCCGTACCGGACAGTCGTGCGCTGAAGCTTTCTTT
CASSRTGQSCAEAFF
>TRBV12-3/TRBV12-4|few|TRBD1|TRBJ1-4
TGTGCCAGCAGTGGAGGACAGGGGACTAATGAAAAACTGTTTTTT
CASSGGQGTNEKLFF